These 29 T cell receptor beta chains originate from one sample sequenced in a study of long-term antiretroviral therapy in people with HIV. A v3.0 immunoSEQ assay was performed at survey level. The data were produced by immunoSEQ multiplex PCR, yet TCRdb's version contains in-frame clones alone and is incomplete. This sample has tens of thousands of clones, with 97% found just once. Specimen: unsorted PBMCs, collected 6.9 years after starting antiretroviral therapy. The origin of the receptors is a man younger than 40 with HIV.

The gene calls are TRBV15 and TRBJ1-2, with 7 positions matching TRBD1. From germline, CDR1 is LNHNV and CDR2 YYDKDF (reference sequence). The V and J ends lost 4 bases and 3 bases, in that order; junction bases with no gene match: 8. The CDR3 spans 15 residues. The CDR3 bases are TGTGCCACCAGCACCCCCTCCGGGACAGACTATGGCTACACCTTC. Encoded protein: CATSTPSGTDYGYTF.

The rearrangement links TRBV2 to TRBJ1-5; TRBD1 is a possible D gene (6 bases). There are 15 residues in the CDR3. CDR1 and CDR2 from the germline V gene are SNHLY and FYNNEI. The V end lost 5 bases, the J end lost 1 base, and 12 bases lay between the germline ends. The chain's CDR3 is CASSLGGLSNQPQHF. The CDR3 coding sequence is TGTGCCAGCAGTCTGGGGGGCTTGAGCAATCAGCCCCAGCATTTT. Together with reference TRBV2 and TRBJ1-5, the CDR3 gives the full variable domain: EPEVTQTPSHQVTQMGQEVILRCVPISNHLYFYWYRQILGQKVEFLVSFYNNEISEKSEIFDDQFSVERPDGSNFTLKIRSTKLEDSAMYFCASSLGGLSNQPQHFGDGTRLSIL.

This chain joins TRBV6-5 and TRBJ2-3, with unresolved D. Germline CDR1 MNHEY, CDR2 SVGAGI. The CDR3 is made up of 12 amino acids. Between the trimmed V and J ends, which lost 4 bases and 6 bases, there was a span of 8 bases. CDR3 loop: CASSSPMDTQYF. In DNA, the CDR3 is TGTGCCAGCAGTTCCCCAATGGATACGCAGTATTTT.

A single count supports this clone. The J gene is TRBJ2-7, the V gene TRBV25-1; D is possibly TRBD1 or TRBD2 (5 bases each). The germline V and J ends were trimmed by 1 base and 9 bases, with 19 bases remaining between them. In germline, CDR1 is MGHDK, CDR2 SYGVNS. The CDR3 length is 15 residues. Here the CDR3 DNA reads TGTGCCAGCAGTGAATGGGGGACCGAAAAGATCGTGCAGTACTTC. Translated, it gives CASSEWGTEKIVQYF.

The chain couples TRBV6-6 to TRBJ2-7; possibly TRBD1 for D (6 bases). Trimming cost V 6 bases and J 4 bases, with 19 bases left between them. The CDR3 totals 15 residues. The germline V gene has CDR1 MNHNY and CDR2 SVGAGI (reference sequence). This chain's CDR3 is CASSLHRAEAYEQYF. Here the CDR3 DNA reads TGTGCCAGCAGCCTACACAGGGCCGAGGCATACGAGCAGTACTTC.

CDR3 DNA: TGTGCCAGCAGCCCAAAATCCGGGGGGGTCTATGGCTACACCTTC. It codes for CASSPKSGGVYGYTF. The chain carries TRBV7-9 and TRBJ1-2; D might be TRBD1 (5 bases). CDR1 is SEHNR, CDR2 FQNEAQ, per germline (reference sequence). The CDR3 consists of 15 residues. Deletions cut 5 bases from V and 4 bases from J, with 17 bases between.

The chain recombines TRBV7-8 with TRBJ2-1; 8 bases line up with TRBD2. This CDR3 spans 17 amino acids. Germline trimming cut 5 bases from V and 7 bases from J; bases unmatched to any gene: 16. Germline V CDR1 and CDR2: SGHVS, FQNEAQ. The CDR3 reads CASSRRRTSGEGNEQFF. CDR3 sequence (DNA): TGTGCCAGCAGCCGGCGGCGAACTAGCGGAGAGGGGAATGAGCAGTTCTTC.

V usage is TRBV6-1 and J usage is TRBJ2-5; D gene uncertain. Trimming left V 9 bases short and J 1 base short, with 12 bases between. Germline CDR1 MNHNS, CDR2 SASEGT. This CDR3 has 13 residues. Written as DNA, the CDR3 is TGTGCCAGTTCGAGAGACACCCAAGAGACCCAGTACTTC. Amino acid sequence: CASSRDTQETQYF.

The rearrangement links TRBV5-4 to TRBJ2-7; 7 positions agree with TRBD1. Trimming took 4 bases from V and 2 from J; bases not matched to a gene: 9. Per germline, CDR1 SGHNT and CDR2 YYREEE (reference sequence). The CDR3 loop spans 15 amino acids. The CDR3 loop is CASSVPGTDTYEQYF. The CDR3 DNA reads TGTGCCAGCAGCGTACCCGGGACAGACACCTACGAGCAGTACTTC.

The CDR3 spells CASSPYRGNSGRAGELFF. In DNA form, the CDR3 reads TGTGCCAGCAGTCCTTATAGGGGGAATAGCGGGAGGGCCGGGGAGCTGTTTTTT. The chain employs TRBV27 and TRBJ2-2, with 11 bases that match TRBD2. There are 18 residues in the CDR3. The junction had 14 bases not matched to a gene; V was cut back by 5 bases and J by 6 bases. CDR1 and CDR2 from the germline V gene are MNHEY and SMNVEV (reference sequence).

This CDR3 reads CASSMGQDLYGYTF. CDR3 DNA sequence: TGTGCCAGTAGTATGGGGCAGGACCTCTATGGCTACACCTTC. The chain carries TRBV19 and TRBJ1-2; a weak D match, TRBD1 (5 bases). The germline V and J ends were trimmed by 3 bases and 4 bases, with 12 bases remaining between them. CDR3 size: 14 residues. CDR1 is LNHDA and CDR2 is SQIVND in the germline V gene (reference sequence).

This chain joins TRBV6-1 and TRBJ2-7; 12 bases align to TRBD1. CDR3 length: 14 amino acids. Germline lookup yields CDR1 MNHNS and CDR2 SASEGT. The junction had 4 bases not matched to a gene; V was cut back by 6 bases and J by 4 bases. CDR3 sequence reads: CASSGTGGGYEQYF. CDR3 DNA: TGTGCCAGCAGCGGGACAGGGGGCGGTTACGAGCAGTACTTC.

V is TRBV9 and J is TRBJ1-3, with D unresolved. V was pared by 0 bases and J by 2 bases, with 9 bases between. The CDR3 sequence is 15 residues long. Looked up from germline, CDR1 is SGDLS and CDR2 is YYNGEE. The chain's CDR3 is CASSVGGRAGNTIYF. In DNA form, the CDR3 reads TGTGCCAGCAGCGTAGGTGGGCGGGCTGGAAACACCATATATTTT.

This sequence joins TRBV7-8 and TRBJ1-1; the D is unclear. This CDR3 comprises 13 residues. Germline CDR1 and CDR2: SGHVS and FQNEAQ. Trimming shortened V by 3 bases and J by 0 bases, and 5 bases separated the two germline ends. CDR3 residues: CASSFPLNTEAFF. CDR3 sequence (DNA): TGTGCCAGCAGCTTCCCCCTGAACACTGAAGCTTTCTTT.

V usage is TRBV21-1 and J usage is TRBJ2-2; TRBD1 is the table's D call, not checked against the DNA. TRBV21-1 is an annotated pseudogene. This CDR3 is built from 19 residues. This CDR3 is CASDKGDIPGRPLPGELFF. CDR3 coding DNA: TGTGCCAGCGACAAGGGGGACATCCCGGGCCGTCCTTTGCCCGGGGAGCTGTTTTTT.

J is TRBJ1-3 and V is TRBV6-6; D uncertain. Germline lookup yields CDR1 MNHNY and CDR2 SVGAGI (reference sequence). This CDR3 is built from 15 residues. V was cut by 4 bases and J by 1 base, with 11 bases left in between. In DNA, the CDR3 is TGTGCCAGCAGTTCTCCAGGAAAATCTGGAAACACCATATATTTT. The encoded protein is CASSSPGKSGNTIYF.

V usage is TRBV18 and J usage is TRBJ1-5; D gene ambiguous. Germline assignment: CDR1 KGHSH and CDR2 LQKENI. The CDR3 is made up of 14 amino acids. Trimming took 3 bases from V and 3 from J, leaving 9 bases between them. The CDR3, as DNA: TGTGCCAGCTCACCGACGCAGGACAATCAGCCCCAGCATTTT. Translated, it gives CASSPTQDNQPQHF. Full variable domain (missing parts from reference TRBV18 and TRBJ1-5): NAGVMQNPRHLVRRRGQEARLRCSPMKGHSHVYWYRQLPEEGLKFMVYLQKENIIDESGMPKERFSAEFPKEGPSILRIQQVVRGDSAAYFCASSPTQDNQPQHFGDGTRLSIL.

The chain is built from TRBV6-5 and TRBJ2-1; the match to TRBD2 covers 9 bases. V lost 6 bases and J lost 12; bases outside the gene matches: 6. Germline V gene lookup returns CDR1 MNHEY and CDR2 SVGAGI. There are 12 residues in the CDR3. CDR3 loop: CASSLAGRSQFF. CDR3 nucleotide sequence: TGTGCCAGCAGCCTAGCGGGACGTTCGCAGTTCTTC.

V and J are TRBV5-1 and TRBJ2-7; 8 positions match TRBD2. V trimming: 4 bases; J trimming: 2 bases; junction bases outside the gene matches: 11. The CDR3 covers 16 residues. Germline V lookup: CDR1 SGHRS, CDR2 YFSETQ. The CDR3 sequence: CASSLRSLADPYEQYF. The CDR3 DNA reads as TGCGCCAGCAGCCTCAGGTCACTAGCGGATCCCTACGAGCAGTACTTC.

The CDR3 reads CASSLLAGGQETQYF. The CDR3, as DNA: TGTGCCAGCAGCTTACTAGCGGGGGGACAAGAGACCCAGTACTTC. The chain carries TRBV7-9 and TRBJ2-5, with 11 bases fitting TRBD2. The germline gives CDR1 SEHNR, CDR2 FQNEAQ (reference sequence). V gave up 2 bases and J gave up 2 bases; unmatched junction bases: 1. The CDR3 covers 15 residues.

V is TRBV11-2 and J is TRBJ1-2; D gene uncertain. The germline V gene encodes CDR1 SGHAT and CDR2 FQNNGV. Trimming cost V 2 bases and J 4 bases, with 14 bases left between them. This CDR3 comprises 15 residues. The CDR3 DNA is TGTGCCAGCAGCTTATCGGGTACTGCCGGCTATGGCTACACCTTC. Translated, it gives CASSLSGTAGYGYTF.

This chain uses TRBV5-6 with TRBJ2-7; tentatively, D is TRBD2 (6 bases). This CDR3 has 16 residues. Germline CDR1 SGHDT, CDR2 YYEEEE. V lost 2 bases and J lost 3, with 18 bases in between. DNA of the CDR3: TGTGCCAGCAGCTTCCGGGAGAGGAGGGGACGCTACGAGCAGTACTTC. Its translation: CASSFRERRGRYEQYF.

The chain links TRBV9 to TRBJ1-6, with 7 positions matching TRBD1. Germline V CDR1 and CDR2: SGDLS, YYNGEE. V was pared by 3 bases and J by 8 bases, with 5 bases of the junction left unmatched. This CDR3 comprises 14 residues. The CDR3 DNA reads TGTGCCAGCAGCGGCGACACAGGGGATTCACCCCTCCACTTT. It codes for CASSGDTGDSPLHF. Based on the CDR3 plus reference TRBV9 and TRBJ1-6, the full variable domain is DSGVTQTPKHLITATGQRVTLRCSPRSGDLSVYWYQQSLDQGLQFLIQYYNGEERAKGNILERFSAQQFPDLHSELNLSSLELGDSALYFCASSGDTGDSPLHFGNGTRLTVT.

This chain uses TRBV7-3 with TRBJ2-5; TRBD1 matches at 10 bases. This CDR3 is 15 amino acids long. Germline V gene sequence: CDR1 SGHTA, CDR2 FQGTGA. With V trimmed by 3 bases and J by 5 bases, 6 bases remained unmatched. Here the CDR3 reads CASSLTGGAGETQYF. The CDR3 DNA reads as TGTGCCAGCAGCTTGACAGGGGGCGCAGGGGAGACCCAGTACTTC.

The chain combines TRBV7-2 with TRBJ2-6, with D perhaps TRBD2 (6 bases). Germline V lookup: CDR1 SGHTA, CDR2 FQGNSA. This CDR3 is built from 18 residues. Deletions cut 4 bases from V and 4 bases from J, with 20 bases between. CDR3 nucleotides: TGTGCCAGCAGCTCCCGGGGGACCGGCCTGGGAGGGGCCAACGTCCTGACTTTC. Amino acid sequence: CASSSRGTGLGGANVLTF.

This chain uses TRBV13 with TRBJ2-7, with TRBD1 identical over 8 bases. There are 13 residues in the CDR3. Germline CDR1 and CDR2: PRHDT and FYEKMQ (reference sequence). The V gene end was trimmed by 3 bases and the J gene end by 3 bases; junction bases not matched to a gene: 1. CDR3 amino acids: CASSFTGGYEQYF. The CDR3, as DNA: TGTGCCAGCAGCTTCACAGGGGGCTACGAGCAGTACTTC. The full variable domain, its missing parts supplied by reference TRBV13 and TRBJ2-7, is AAGVIQSPRHLIKEKRETATLKCYPIPRHDTVYWYQQGPGQDPQFLISFYEKMQSDKGSIPDRFSAQQFSDYHSELNMSSLELGDSALYFCASSFTGGYEQYFGPGTRLTVT.

The CDR3 region has the DNA TGCGCCAGCAGCCAAGTGTCGGGCAATCAGCCCCAGCATTTT. It is translated as CASSQVSGNQPQHF. The chain joins TRBV4-1 to TRBJ1-5; D gene unclear. With 1 base removed from V and 2 bases from J, the gap between germline ends came to 6 bases. Germline V gene lookup returns CDR1 MGHRA and CDR2 YSYEKL. This CDR3 comprises 14 residues.

The rearrangement links TRBV14 to TRBJ2-7; D call uncertain. Germline V lookup: CDR1 SGHDN, CDR2 FVKESK. The CDR3 loop spans 11 amino acids. The V gene lost 2 bases and the J gene lost 6 bases, with 5 bases spanning the gap. The CDR3 DNA follows: TGTGCCAGCAGCCAATTGGGCGAGCAGTACTTC. Residues: CASSQLGEQYF.

The J gene is TRBJ2-1, the V gene TRBV9; TRBD2 is a possible D gene (5 bases). CDR1 SGDLS and CDR2 YYNGEE come from the germline V gene. Between the trimmed V and J ends, which lost 0 bases and 7 bases, there was a span of 8 bases. The CDR3 spans 13 residues. CDR3 residues: CASSVVGVNEQFF. The CDR3 coding sequence is TGTGCCAGCAGCGTAGTCGGGGTTAATGAGCAGTTCTTC.